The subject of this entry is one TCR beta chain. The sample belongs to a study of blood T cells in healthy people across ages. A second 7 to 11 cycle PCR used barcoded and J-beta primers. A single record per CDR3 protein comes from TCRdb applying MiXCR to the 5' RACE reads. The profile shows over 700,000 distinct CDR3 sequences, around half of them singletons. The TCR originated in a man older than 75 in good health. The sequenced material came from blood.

CDR3 DNA: TGTGCCAGCAGAGTTGGGCTAGCGGTCTACAATGAGCAGTTCTTC. It specifies CASRVGLAVYNEQFF. This chain connects TRBV2 to TRBJ2-1; TRBD2 matches 7 bases. The V gene's germline CDR1 is SNHLY and CDR2 FYNNEI. Unmatched junction bases numbered 8, after V lost 6 bases and J lost 3 bases. CDR3 size: 15 residues. Filled out from reference TRBV2 and TRBJ2-1, the complete variable domain reads EPEVTQTPSHQVTQMGQEVILRCVPISNHLYFYWYRQILGQKVEFLVSFYNNEISEKSEIFDDQFSVERPDGSNFTLKIRSTKLEDSAMYFCASRVGLAVYNEQFFGPGTRLTVL.